This T cell receptor beta chain was recorded in a study of blood T cell repertoires in COVID-19. Study details: Acute and convalescent COVID-19 specimens originated in the United States, Italy and Spain. The cDNA or gDNA used as material had been derived from T cells, B-cell-depleted T cells, or PBMCs.

CDR3 size: 14 residues. Germline V gene sequence: CDR1 SGHRS, CDR2 YFSETQ. V was clipped by 4 bases and J by 2 bases, with 12 bases between them. Under the authors' procedure: Using reference gene primer amplification, nucleated cell counts were estimated. Assay used: immunoSEQ multiplex PCR; TCRdb lists only in-frame clones, some missing. V, J and clone size derive from that table, while D and trimming were established from the DNA sequence. The sample yields 25,000 to 35,000 clones, approximately 89% seen once. The rearrangement joins TRBV5-1 to TRBJ1-1, with D unresolved. Sequencing input: peripheral blood. The source is an elderly man with acute or convalescent COVID-19. CDR3 nucleotide sequence: TGCGCCAGCAGCACGAACAGATTAAACACTGAAGCTTTCTTT. Protein product: CASSTNRLNTEAFF.